This TCR beta chain was sequenced during a study of cytomegalovirus exposure and HLA in healthy donors (dated by TCRdb to the late 2010s). For the wider study: An earlier analysis of roughly 570 of the donors reported about 280 Gb of sequence data and approximately 120 million unique TCR beta sequences obtained from around 170 million T cells. An early release covering roughly 580 HLA-typed donors comprised roughly 300 gigabases of sequencing data and 85 million to 100 million unique TCR sequences. Of the 300 to 400 genotyped donors, 65% to 90% fell in the genetic ancestry cluster associated with self-reported Caucasian donors. The aim of the study was to test whether cataloging public T cell receptors could identify signatures of past pathogen exposure. The T cell repertoires of several hundred subjects were profiled by immunosequencing and related to cytomegalovirus serostatus. In addition to the first cohort of 666 subjects, a separate validation cohort of approximately 130 different subjects was used. To predict cytomegalovirus infection status, the study brought together high-throughput TCR immunosequencing, statistical association of individual TCRs with disease status, and machine learning. In a later analysis, previously published TCR beta repertoires from 500 to 750 donors were re-analyzed and high-resolution HLA genotyping was added so that TCR occurrence patterns could be studied. Rather than using new phenotypic data, the later analysis identified candidate immune exposures from TCR beta sequences and from how often those sequences occurred across donors. To decide whether each TCR beta V gene segment behaved as functional or pseudogenic, an earlier analysis of approximately 600 of the donors relied on high-throughput TCR beta sequencing. Donor age, sex, ethnicity and CMV serostatus were compiled together with the repertoire data. A later genetic analysis used genome-wide SNP genotypes for about 60% of the roughly 670 donors, treating that subset as a discovery cohort. All discovery cohort repertoires had been generated on a single sequencing platform. Class I and class II HLA loci were covered by the typing at four-digit resolution. The number of donors typed differed by locus, with about 629-640 for A, B, C, DRB1 and DQB1, roughly 520 for DQA1, approximately 580 for DPA1, and some 440 for DPB1. Four to six DR-DQ haplotypes were handled as single units for association and clustering, since linkage in the cohort was strong. On average, around 230,000 unique TCR beta nucleotide sequences were sequenced per donor among 398 genotyped donors of the cohort, with roughly 18% of those sequences being non-productive.

The junction shows trimming of 3 bases on V and 0 bases on J, and the gene matches do not reach 5 bases of it. From the cysteine up to the phenylalanine, the CDR3 has a length of 16 residues. Just CDR3 DNA is preserved here, 48 bases in frame from base 1. The germline V gene specifies KGHSH as CDR1 and LQKENI as CDR2. This clone was detected a few times. The antigen it binds to is not known. Nothing much larger sits one base from this clone, and base qualities are not available. General findings and caveats noted by the study authors: V-gene and J-gene trimming of TCR beta chains was associated with a missense DCLRE1C variant in a later genetic analysis, and the association was replicated in an independent cohort. According to the authors, the approach could potentially be generalized to other disease states and immunological phenotypes. Compared with the roughly 720-donor mean, donors in an Asian-associated ancestry cluster had fewer N-insertions in productive TCRs, according to a later genetic analysis. Because counts were too low, fewer than 20 rarely observed V segments, including chromosome 9 orphons, were excluded from the earlier analysis of a few hundred of the donors. In an earlier analysis of about 600 of the donors, most TCR beta V segments appeared in productive rearrangements about 87% or about 30% of the time, broadly matching IMGT annotations. Roughly uniform sequencing depth across donors was assumed in presence/absence analyses, although this assumption may not hold. According to a later analysis, parvovirus B19, influenza, CMV and Epstein-Barr virus appeared linked to several top co-occurrence clusters. Most TCR sequences were seen in very few donors, while some public TCRs were found in many individuals. Assigning TCR associations to individual alleles was difficult when HLA alleles, especially DR and DQ, strongly co-occurred. For the cohort, immune exposure information was limited to CMV serostatus. Because HLA typing was unavailable for some donors at each locus, only the typed subset was used in association tests. Specific HLA alleles were associated with roughly 16,000 TCR beta sequences at a false discovery rate of 0.05 in a later analysis. Some IMGT-functional V segments, including TRBV6-2 and TRBV6-3, could not be told apart with the 87-base-pair reads, so those segments were excluded. In vitro tests confirmed that three of the cytomegalovirus-associated TCR beta chains recognize cytomegalovirus antigens. Linkage disequilibrium might explain the correlated functional status among segregating V segments, but an unknown experimental factor could not be ruled out. A further reported finding was that TCR beta sequences accurately predicted the HLA-A and HLA-B alleles for most subjects in the first cohort. A later analysis found that HLA-associated TCR beta chains were more clonally expanded and had lower generation probabilities than equally common non-associated chains. Most CMV-associated TCR beta chains appeared to be HLA-restricted in a later analysis, and the HLA associations seemed to be driven largely by CMV exposure. In both the original and validation cohorts, the classifier was reported to diagnose cytomegalovirus status with high specificity and sensitivity. In a later analysis, TCR association rates were found to vary across HLA loci, with the most associated TCRs seen for DRB1 alleles and the fewest for HLA-C alleles. The sequencing pipeline was judged likely to have produced a cluster of highly shared sequence variants as a technical artifact. A total of fewer than 200 TCR beta chains were listed by the study as associated with cytomegalovirus. This cohort had only TCR beta chains sequenced, and the lack of alpha or paired-chain data limited which features could be detected.

The cohort comprised some 680 healthy bone marrow donors. At the time of sampling, all cohort members were nominally healthy, though unrecorded immune exposures were likely present. The donor tested CMV seropositive, placing the donor among the 289 seropositive members of the cohort. A peripheral blood sample was provided by each donor, and peripheral blood mononuclear cells were used for TCR beta sequencing. Genomic DNA was extracted from the blood cell samples with the Qiagen DNeasy Blood Extraction Kit. Library preparation employed the immunoSEQ multiplex PCR assay. For the multiplex PCR, a mixture combining 60 forward primers for TCR Vbeta segments and 13 reverse primers for TCR Jbeta segments was used. The CDR3 region of rearranged TCR beta genes was amplified from genomic DNA by a multiplex PCR assay. The amplified TCR beta libraries were sequenced on the Illumina HiSeq System as 87-base-pair reads. In the authors' own workflow: Across the roughly 700 repertoires, a later analysis counted around 80 million unique TCR beta chains, approximately 10 million of which were shared by at least two donors. To remove PCR and sequencing errors, raw reads were error-corrected and collapsed into unique sequences using a nearest-neighbor algorithm that merged closely related sequences. Alignment of CDR3 sequences to IMGT reference sequences was used to assign V, D and J gene segments. For a sequence to be retained, a match of at least six nucleotides to both a V gene segment and a J gene segment was required. A rearrangement was called productive if the CDR3 had no stop codons and remained in frame with V and J, and every other rearrangement was called non-productive. CDR3 was defined by IMGT convention, running from the second conserved V-encoded cysteine to the conserved J-encoded phenylalanine. The earlier analysis of 587 of the donors excluded sequences that lacked an unambiguous match to a single V gene segment. An earlier analysis of several hundred of the donors called V segments functional above 56.7% productive rearrangements and segregating when the between-donor standard deviation exceeded 5%. To diagnose cytomegalovirus status from the catalog of TCR beta chain sequences, a statistical classification framework was built. In a later analysis, TCR nucleotide sequences were compared against IMGT/GENE-DB human TR gene sequences so that V and J genes could be assigned. Using the TCRdist pipeline, a later analysis assigned CDR3 sequences along with most-parsimonious VDJ recombination scenarios. A later analysis defined each TCR beta chain by its CDR3 amino acid sequence plus V-gene family, and excluded reads lacking a unique V-gene family. In a later analysis, several hundred highly shared, low-generation-probability nucleotide sequences were removed to address suspected cross-contamination and a sequencing artifact. For each public chain, a later analysis derived a clonal expansion index from normalized ranks of inferred template counts within each repertoire. In a later analysis, generation probabilities were computed with a VDJ recombination model fitted to out-of-frame rearrangements, and the resulting probabilities were checked against IGoR. In a later analysis, hypergeometric tests were used to score TCR-TCR, TCR-HLA and TCR-CMV co-occurrence, with a repertoire-size bias correction applied to TCR pairs. In a later analysis, false discovery rates were estimated by permuting HLA or CMV assignments 20 times. In a later analysis, co-occurring TCRs were grouped with DBSCAN, and TCRdist sequence similarity was added when clustering was performed within HLA-allele-positive subsets. For co-occurrence clustering, repertoires with fewer than 30,000 or more than 120,000 public chains were excluded, along with four or five repertoires with anomalous nucleotide sharing. Held by TCRdb, this immuneACCESS table contains in-frame sequences only and omits some clones. Under half of the omission traces to an unresolved V gene where checked; the cause of the rest is unknown. V and J calls and clone size follow that table, whereas D and trimming were derived from the DNA. The sample profile shows over 100,000 clones; approximately 10% of them were found once. The ten largest account for roughly 6.4% of the sample.

This clonotype was sampled from a woman aged 40 to 55 in good health and CMV-seropositive. The sequenced sample consisted of PBMCs. Rearrangement joined TRBV18 to TRBJ1-1; the central 9 bases match TRBD1. The DNA sequence is TGTGCCAGCTCACCTTCGGGACAGGGCTTGAACACTGAAGCTTTCTTT. It specifies CASSPSGQGLNTEAFF.